This T cell receptor (beta chain) was profiled in a study of T cells expressing NK-cell markers. Study details: Of eight sequenced donors, seven were HCMV-seropositive and one HCMV-seronegative.

TCRdb re-analyzed the 5' RACE reads; it lists each CDR3 protein once, without DNA. The repertoire table contains around 100,000 distinct CDR3 sequences. Study findings and constraints: Roughly six of the donors carried dominant NKG2C+ clonotypes that took up about 1.0-7.0% of their CD8+ T cells.

Note on this clonotype: Its matching antigen is unknown.

Germline CDR1 is MNHNS and CDR2 is SASEGT. CDR3 length: 11 residues. The receptor was isolated from a woman aged 18 to 75 in good health. The chain couples TRBV6-1 to TRBJ1-1. Source material: blood T cells: a sorted CD56 or NKG2C T cell subset, CD4+ or CD8+ T cells, or bulk PBMC T cells (not recorded which). The CDR3 sequence: CASSVGSEAFF.